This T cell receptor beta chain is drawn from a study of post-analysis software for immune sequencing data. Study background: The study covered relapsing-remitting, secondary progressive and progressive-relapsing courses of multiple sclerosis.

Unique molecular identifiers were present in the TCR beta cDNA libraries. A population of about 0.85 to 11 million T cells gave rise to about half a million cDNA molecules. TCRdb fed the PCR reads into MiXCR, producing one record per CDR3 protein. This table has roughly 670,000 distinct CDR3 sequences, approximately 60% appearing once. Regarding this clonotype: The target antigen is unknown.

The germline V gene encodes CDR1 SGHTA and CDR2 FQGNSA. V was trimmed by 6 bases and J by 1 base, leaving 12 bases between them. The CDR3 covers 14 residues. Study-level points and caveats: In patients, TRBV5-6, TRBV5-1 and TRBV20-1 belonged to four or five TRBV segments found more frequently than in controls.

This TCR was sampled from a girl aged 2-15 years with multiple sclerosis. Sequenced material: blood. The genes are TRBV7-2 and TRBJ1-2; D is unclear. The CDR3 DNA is TGTGCCAGCAGACCAACAAGACTTAACTATGGCTACACCTTC. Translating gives CASRPTRLNYGYTF.